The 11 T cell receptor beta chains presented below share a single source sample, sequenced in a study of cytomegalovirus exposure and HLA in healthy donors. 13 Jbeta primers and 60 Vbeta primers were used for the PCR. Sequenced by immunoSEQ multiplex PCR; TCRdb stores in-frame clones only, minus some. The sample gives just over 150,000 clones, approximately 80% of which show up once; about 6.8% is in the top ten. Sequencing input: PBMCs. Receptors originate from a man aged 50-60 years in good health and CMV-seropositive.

The CDR3 here is CASSSGGGYTF. The CDR3 nucleotides are TGTGCCAGCAGCTCTGGTGGCGGCTACACCTTC. The rearrangement uses TRBV5-6 and TRBJ1-2, with no clear D. CDR1 is SGHDT, CDR2 YYEEEE, per germline. This CDR3 spans 11 amino acids. Trimming cost V 3 bases and J 8 bases, with 8 bases left between them.

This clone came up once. This chain's CDR3 is CASSEGRQVRQYF. CDR3 nucleotide sequence: TGTGCCAGCAGTGAGGGCCGACAGGTTAGGCAGTATTTT. This chain connects TRBV2 to TRBJ2-3, with a possible D match to TRBD1 (6 bases). CDR1 is SNHLY, CDR2 FYNNEI, per germline. V was cut by 3 bases and J by 11 bases, with 15 bases left in between. The CDR3 has 13 amino acids. The entire variable domain, with the rest obtained from reference TRBV2 and TRBJ2-3, is as follows: EPEVTQTPSHQVTQMGQEVILRCVPISNHLYFYWYRQILGQKVEFLVSFYNNEISEKSEIFDDQFSVERPDGSNFTLKIRSTKLEDSAMYFCASSEGRQVRQYFGPGTRLTVL.

CDR3 DNA: TGTGCCAGCAAATCTGGAGGGCAGCCCCAGCATTTT. This gives the protein CASKSGGQPQHF. The chain employs TRBV2 and TRBJ1-5; D is unclear. The V gene's germline CDR1 is SNHLY and CDR2 FYNNEI. V was trimmed by 7 bases and J by 7 bases, leaving 11 bases between them. The CDR3 contains 12 residues.

The CDR3 reads CASSYSLADYGYTF. The DNA of the CDR3 is TGTGCCAGCAGTTACTCTCTGGCAGACTATGGCTACACCTTC. The chain joins TRBV6-5 to TRBJ1-2; D call uncertain. Germline V gene lookup returns CDR1 MNHEY and CDR2 SVGAGI. This CDR3 has 14 residues. Trimming removed 0 bases at V and 3 bases at J, with 8 bases between.

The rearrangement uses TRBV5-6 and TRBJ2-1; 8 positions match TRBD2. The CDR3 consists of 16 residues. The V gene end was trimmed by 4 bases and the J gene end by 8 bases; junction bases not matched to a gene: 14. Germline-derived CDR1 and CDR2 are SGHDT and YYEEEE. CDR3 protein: CASSRGLPGGGHEQFF. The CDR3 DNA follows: TGTGCCAGCAGCCGGGGGCTTCCCGGGGGGGGCCATGAGCAGTTCTTC.

Written as DNA, the CDR3 is TGCGCCAGCAGCCAAGAGGGAGGGTGGTGGCAGCCCCAGCATTTT. Encoded protein: CASSQEGGWWQPQHF. The rearrangement uses TRBV4-1 and TRBJ1-5; D ambiguous. In germline, CDR1 is MGHRA, CDR2 YSYEKL. V lost 0 bases, J lost 7 bases, and 13 bases lay in between. This CDR3 is 15 amino acids long.

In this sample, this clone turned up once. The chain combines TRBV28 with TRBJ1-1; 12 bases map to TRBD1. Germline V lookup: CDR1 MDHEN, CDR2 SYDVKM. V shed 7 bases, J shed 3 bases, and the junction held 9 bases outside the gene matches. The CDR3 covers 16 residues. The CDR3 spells CASKSGTGGGYTEAFF. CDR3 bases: TGTGCCAGCAAATCGGGGACAGGGGGCGGGTACACTGAAGCTTTCTTT.

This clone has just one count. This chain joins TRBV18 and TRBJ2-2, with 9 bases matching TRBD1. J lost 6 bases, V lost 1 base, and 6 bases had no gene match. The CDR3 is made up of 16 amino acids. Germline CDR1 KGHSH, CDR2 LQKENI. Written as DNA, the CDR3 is TGTGCCAGCTCACCACGAGGGACAGGGAGTTCCGGGGAGCTGTTTTTT. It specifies CASSPRGTGSSGELFF.

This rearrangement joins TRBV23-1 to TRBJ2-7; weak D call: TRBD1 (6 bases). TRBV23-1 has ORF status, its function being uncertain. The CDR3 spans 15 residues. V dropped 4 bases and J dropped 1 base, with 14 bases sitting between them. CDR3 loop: CASSLEQGHSYEQYV. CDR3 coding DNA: TGCGCCAGCAGTCTGGAACAGGGTCATTCCTACGAGCAGTACGTC.

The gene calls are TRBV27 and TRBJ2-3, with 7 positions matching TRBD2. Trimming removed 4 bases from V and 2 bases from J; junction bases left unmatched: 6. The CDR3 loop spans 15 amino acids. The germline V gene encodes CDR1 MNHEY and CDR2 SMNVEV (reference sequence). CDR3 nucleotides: TGTGCCAGCAGTTCAGCGGGACTTTACACAGATACGCAGTATTTT. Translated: CASSSAGLYTDTQYF.

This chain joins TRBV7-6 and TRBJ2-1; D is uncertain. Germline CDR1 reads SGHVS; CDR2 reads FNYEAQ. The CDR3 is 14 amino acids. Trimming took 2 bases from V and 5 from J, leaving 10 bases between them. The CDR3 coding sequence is TGTGCCAGCAGCTTAAGAGGAGAAAACAATGAGCAGTTCTTC. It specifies CASSLRGENNEQFF.